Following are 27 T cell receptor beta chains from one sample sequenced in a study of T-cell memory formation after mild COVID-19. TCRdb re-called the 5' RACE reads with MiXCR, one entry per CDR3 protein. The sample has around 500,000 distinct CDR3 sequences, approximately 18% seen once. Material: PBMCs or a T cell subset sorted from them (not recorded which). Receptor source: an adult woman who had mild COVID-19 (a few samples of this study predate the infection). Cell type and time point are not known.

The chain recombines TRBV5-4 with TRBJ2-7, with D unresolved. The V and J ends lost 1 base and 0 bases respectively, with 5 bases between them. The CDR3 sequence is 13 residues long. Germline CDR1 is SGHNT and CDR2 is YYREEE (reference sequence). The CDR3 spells CASSLPYSYEQYF. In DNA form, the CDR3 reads TGTGCCAGCAGCTTGCCATACTCCTACGAGCAGTACTTC.

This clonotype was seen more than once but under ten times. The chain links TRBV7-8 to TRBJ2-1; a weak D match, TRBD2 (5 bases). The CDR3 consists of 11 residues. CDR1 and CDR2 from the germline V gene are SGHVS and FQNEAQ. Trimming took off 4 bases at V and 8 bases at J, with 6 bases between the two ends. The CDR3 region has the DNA TGTGCCAGCAGCTCCGGGGATGAGCAGTTCTTC. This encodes CASSSGDEQFF.

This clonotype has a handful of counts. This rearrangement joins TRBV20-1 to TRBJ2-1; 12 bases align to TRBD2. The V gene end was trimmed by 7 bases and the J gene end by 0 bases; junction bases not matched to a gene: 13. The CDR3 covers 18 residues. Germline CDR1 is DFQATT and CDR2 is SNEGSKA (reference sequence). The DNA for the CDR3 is TGCAGTGTTCCTCAGCTAGCGGGAGGGCCTGGCTCCTACAATGAGCAGTTCTTC. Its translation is CSVPQLAGGPGSYNEQFF.

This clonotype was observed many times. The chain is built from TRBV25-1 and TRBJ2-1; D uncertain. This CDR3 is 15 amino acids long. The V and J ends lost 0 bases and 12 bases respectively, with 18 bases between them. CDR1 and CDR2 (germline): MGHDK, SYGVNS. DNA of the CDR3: TGTGCCAGCAGTGAATATTCTCCCGCCAAGATGGGGCAGTTCTTC. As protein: CASSEYSPAKMGQFF.

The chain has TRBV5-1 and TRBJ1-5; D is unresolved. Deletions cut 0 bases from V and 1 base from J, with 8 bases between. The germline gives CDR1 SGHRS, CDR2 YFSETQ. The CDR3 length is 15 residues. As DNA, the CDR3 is TGCGCCAGCAGCTTGGATGGGGAAAGCAATCAGCCCCAGCATTTT. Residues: CASSLDGESNQPQHF.

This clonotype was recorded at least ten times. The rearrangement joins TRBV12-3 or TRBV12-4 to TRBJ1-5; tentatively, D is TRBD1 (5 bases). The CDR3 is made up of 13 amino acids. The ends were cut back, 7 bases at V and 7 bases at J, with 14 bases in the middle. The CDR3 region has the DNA TGTGCCAGCACCCGGCAGGGACCGCAGCCCCAGCATTTT. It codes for CASTRQGPQPQHF.

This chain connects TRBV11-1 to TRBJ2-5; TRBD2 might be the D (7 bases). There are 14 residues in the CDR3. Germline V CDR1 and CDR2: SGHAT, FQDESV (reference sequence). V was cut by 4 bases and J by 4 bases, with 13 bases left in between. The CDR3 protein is CASSWGPGGETQYF. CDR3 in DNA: TGTGCCAGCAGCTGGGGGCCGGGGGGAGAGACCCAGTACTTC.

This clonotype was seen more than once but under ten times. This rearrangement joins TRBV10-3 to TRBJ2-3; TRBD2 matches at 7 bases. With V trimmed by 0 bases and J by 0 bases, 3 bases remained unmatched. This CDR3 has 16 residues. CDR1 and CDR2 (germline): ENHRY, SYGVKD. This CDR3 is CAISESNGGSTDTQYF. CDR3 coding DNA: TGTGCCATCAGTGAGTCTAACGGGGGGAGCACAGATACGCAGTATTTT.

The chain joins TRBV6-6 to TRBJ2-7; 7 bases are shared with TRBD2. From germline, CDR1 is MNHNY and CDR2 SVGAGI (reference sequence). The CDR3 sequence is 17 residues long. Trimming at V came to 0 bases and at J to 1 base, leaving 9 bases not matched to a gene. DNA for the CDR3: TGTGCCAGCAGTTACTCCCCCCGGGGGGAGTTTTCCTACGAGCAGTACTTC. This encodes CASSYSPRGEFSYEQYF.

CDR3 nucleotide sequence: TGTGCCACCAGTGGGGGGGGTGGGGACAATGAGCAGTTCTTC. Translation: CATSGGGGDNEQFF. V is TRBV24-1 and J is TRBJ2-1; 7 bases agree with TRBD2. The CDR3 totals 14 residues. Germline CDR1 and CDR2: KGHDR and SFDVKD. V was pared by 5 bases and J by 5 bases, with 5 bases of the junction left unmatched.

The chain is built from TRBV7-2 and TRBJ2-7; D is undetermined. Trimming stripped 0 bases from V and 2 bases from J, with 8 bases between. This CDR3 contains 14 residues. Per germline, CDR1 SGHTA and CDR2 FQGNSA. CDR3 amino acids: CASSLAGNPYEQYF. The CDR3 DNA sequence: TGTGCCAGCAGCTTAGCGGGGAACCCCTACGAGCAGTACTTC.

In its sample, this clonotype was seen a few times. CDR3 region: CASSPPGMTGRADTQYF. The CDR3 DNA is TGTGCCAGCTCACCACCCGGTATGACGGGGCGCGCGGATACGCAGTATTTT. The chain combines TRBV18 with TRBJ2-3; the D gene could be TRBD1 or TRBD2 (5 bases each). This CDR3 is 17 amino acids long. Trimming pared 0 bases from V and 6 bases from J, leaving 19 bases between. The germline V gene encodes CDR1 KGHSH and CDR2 LQKENI.

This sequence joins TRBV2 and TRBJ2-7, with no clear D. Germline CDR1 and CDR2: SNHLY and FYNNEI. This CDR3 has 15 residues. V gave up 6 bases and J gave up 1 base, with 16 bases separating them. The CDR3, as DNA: TGTGCCAGCAGCACCGGAGAACGGACGTCCTACGAGCAGTACTTC. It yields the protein CASSTGERTSYEQYF.

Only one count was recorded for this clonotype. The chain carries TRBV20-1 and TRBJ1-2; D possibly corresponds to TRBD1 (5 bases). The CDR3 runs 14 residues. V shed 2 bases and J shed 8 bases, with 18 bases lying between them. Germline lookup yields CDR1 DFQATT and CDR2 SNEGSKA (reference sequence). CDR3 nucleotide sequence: TGCAGTGCTAGATCTTTCAGGGAGGTAGAGGGCTACACCTTC. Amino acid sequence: CSARSFREVEGYTF.

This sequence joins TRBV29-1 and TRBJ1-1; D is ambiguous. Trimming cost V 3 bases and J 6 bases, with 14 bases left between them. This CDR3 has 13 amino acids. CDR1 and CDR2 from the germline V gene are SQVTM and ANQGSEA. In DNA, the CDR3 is TGCAGCGTTGATGAGGGCTCCCCTGCTGAAGCTTTCTTT. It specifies CSVDEGSPAEAFF.

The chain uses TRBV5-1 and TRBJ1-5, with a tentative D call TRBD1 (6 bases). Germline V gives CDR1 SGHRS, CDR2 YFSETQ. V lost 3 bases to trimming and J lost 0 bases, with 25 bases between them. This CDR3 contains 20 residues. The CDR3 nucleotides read TGCGCCAGCAGCTCGTCCCGACTTTCCCGGGACAAATTTAGCAATCAGCCCCAGCATTTT. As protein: CASSSSRLSRDKFSNQPQHF.

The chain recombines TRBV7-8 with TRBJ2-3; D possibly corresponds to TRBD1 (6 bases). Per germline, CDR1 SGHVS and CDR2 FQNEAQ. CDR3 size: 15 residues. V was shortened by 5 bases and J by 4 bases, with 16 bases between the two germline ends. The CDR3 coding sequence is TGTGCCAGCAGCAAGGACAGTTACCCCCCAGATACGCAGTATTTT. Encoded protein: CASSKDSYPPDTQYF.

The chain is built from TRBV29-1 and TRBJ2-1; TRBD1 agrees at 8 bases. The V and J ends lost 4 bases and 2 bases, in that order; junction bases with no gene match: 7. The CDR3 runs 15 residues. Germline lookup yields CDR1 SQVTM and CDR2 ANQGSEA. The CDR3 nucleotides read TGCAGCGTTGGGGCCACGACAGGGGCCTACAATGAGCAGTTCTTC. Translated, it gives CSVGATTGAYNEQFF.

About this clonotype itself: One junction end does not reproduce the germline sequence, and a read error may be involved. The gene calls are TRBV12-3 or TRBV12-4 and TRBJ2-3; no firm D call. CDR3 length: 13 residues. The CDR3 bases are TGTGCCTGCAGTTACCCACCCACAGATACGCTGTATTTT. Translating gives CACSYPPTDTLYF.

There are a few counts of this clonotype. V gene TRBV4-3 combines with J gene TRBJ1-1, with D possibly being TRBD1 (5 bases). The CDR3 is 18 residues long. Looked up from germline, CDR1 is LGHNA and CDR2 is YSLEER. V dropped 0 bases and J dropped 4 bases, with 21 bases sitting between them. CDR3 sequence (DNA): TGCGCCAGCAGCCAAGATCGGGCCACAGGTGGGAGGGCCACTGAAGCTTTCTTT. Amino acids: CASSQDRATGGRATEAFF.

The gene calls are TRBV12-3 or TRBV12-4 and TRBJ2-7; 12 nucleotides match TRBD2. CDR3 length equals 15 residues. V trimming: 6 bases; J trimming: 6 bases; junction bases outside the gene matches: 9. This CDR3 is CASSLRTSGAGEQYF. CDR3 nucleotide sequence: TGTGCCAGCAGCCTAAGGACTAGCGGGGCCGGCGAGCAGTACTTC.

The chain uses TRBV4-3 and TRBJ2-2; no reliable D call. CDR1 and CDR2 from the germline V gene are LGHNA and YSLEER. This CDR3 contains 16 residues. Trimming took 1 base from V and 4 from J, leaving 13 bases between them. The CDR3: CASSQVPRGATGELFF. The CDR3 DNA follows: TGCGCCAGCAGCCAAGTACCGCGAGGTGCCACCGGGGAGCTGTTTTTT.

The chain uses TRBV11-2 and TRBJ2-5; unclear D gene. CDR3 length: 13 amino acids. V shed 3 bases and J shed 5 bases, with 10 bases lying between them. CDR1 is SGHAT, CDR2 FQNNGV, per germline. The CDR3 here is CASSFGLRETQYF. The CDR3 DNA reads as TGTGCCAGCAGCTTTGGGTTGAGGGAGACCCAGTACTTC.

The DNA for the CDR3 is TGTGCCAGCAGTACCGGGACAGGGGGCGGGGGTACTGAAGCTTTCTTT. It specifies CASSTGTGGGGTEAFF. This chain joins TRBV6-1 and TRBJ1-1, with TRBD1 identical over 12 bases. The CDR3 spans 16 residues. Per the germline V gene, CDR1 is MNHNS and CDR2 is SASEGT. Trimming removed 5 bases from V and 5 bases from J; junction bases left unmatched: 9.

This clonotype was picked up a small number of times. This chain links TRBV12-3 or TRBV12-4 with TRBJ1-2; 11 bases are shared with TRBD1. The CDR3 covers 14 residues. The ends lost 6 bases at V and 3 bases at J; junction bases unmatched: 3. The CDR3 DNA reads TGTGCCAGCAGCCAGGGACAGGGGGACTATGGCTACACCTTC. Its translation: CASSQGQGDYGYTF.

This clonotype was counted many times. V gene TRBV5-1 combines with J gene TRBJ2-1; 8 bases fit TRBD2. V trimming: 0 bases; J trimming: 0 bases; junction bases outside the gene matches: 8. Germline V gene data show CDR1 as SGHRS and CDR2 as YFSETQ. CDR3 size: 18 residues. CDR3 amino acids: CASSLDPGGPSSYNEQFF. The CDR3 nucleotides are TGCGCCAGCAGCTTGGATCCGGGAGGGCCGAGCTCCTACAATGAGCAGTTCTTC.

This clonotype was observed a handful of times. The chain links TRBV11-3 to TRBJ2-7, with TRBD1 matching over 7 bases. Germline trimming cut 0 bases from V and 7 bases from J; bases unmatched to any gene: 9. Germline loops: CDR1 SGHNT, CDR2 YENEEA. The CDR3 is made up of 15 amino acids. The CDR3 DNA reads TGTGCCAGCAGCTTAGACCGACAGGGCCTAGGGGAGCAGTACTTC. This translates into CASSLDRQGLGEQYF.